Presented here are 9 T cell receptor beta chains from one specimen sequenced in a study of cytomegalovirus exposure and HLA in healthy donors. 13 Jbeta primers and 60 Vbeta primers were used for the PCR. This table comes from immunoSEQ multiplex PCR, and its TCRdb copy is limited to in-frame clones, with some not included. The sample has approximately 150,000 clones, over 80% seen once. Sequenced sample: PBMCs. The receptors here all came from a woman aged 30 to 39 in good health and CMV-seronegative.

CDR3 amino acids: CASSLGPGGDSDEQFF. Here the CDR3 DNA reads TGTGCCAGCAGCTTAGGTCCGGGAGGGGATAGTGATGAGCAGTTCTTC. This chain joins TRBV7-3 and TRBJ2-1; the match to TRBD2 covers 8 bases. This CDR3 is 16 amino acids long. Losses at the gene ends were 2 bases for V and 8 bases for J; bases not matched to a gene: 11. CDR1 is SGHTA, CDR2 FQGTGA, per germline.

The CDR3 sequence is CASSRGTSGTDTQYF. CDR3 coding DNA: TGCGCCAGCAGCCGTGGGACTAGTGGGACAGATACGCAGTATTTT. The chain has TRBV5-1 and TRBJ2-3; 8 bases agree with TRBD2. V was clipped by 4 bases and J by 3 bases; unmatched bases: 7. The germline V gene encodes CDR1 SGHRS and CDR2 YFSETQ. This CDR3 region has 15 residues.

The CDR3 DNA is TGTGCCAGCAGCCTACGGACAGGCCCCAGTGGCGGGGAGCTGTTTTTT. Amino acid sequence: CASSLRTGPSGGELFF. The V gene is TRBV7-8, the J gene TRBJ2-2, with 7 positions matching TRBD1. V lost 5 bases to trimming and J lost 7 bases; unmatched junction nucleotides: 13. The CDR3 extends over 16 amino acids. Germline V gene sequence: CDR1 SGHVS, CDR2 FQNEAQ. Filled out from reference TRBV7-8 and TRBJ2-2, the complete variable domain reads GAGVSQSPRYKVAKRGQDVALRCDPISGHVSLFWYQQALGQGPEFLTYFQNEAQLDKSGLPSDRFFAERPEGSVSTLKIQRTQQEDSAVYLCASSLRTGPSGGELFFGEGSRLTVL.

This clone has just one count. The chain uses TRBV19 and TRBJ1-1; TRBD1 might be the D (5 bases). The CDR3 length is 12 residues. The ends were cut back, 6 bases at V and 4 bases at J, with 9 bases in the middle. Germline values: CDR1 LNHDA, CDR2 SQIVND (reference sequence). In nucleotides, the CDR3 is TGTGCCAGTAGAATGGGGCCCACTGAAGCTTTCTTT. Amino acid sequence: CASRMGPTEAFF.

CDR3: CASSLGQGYRQPQHF. CDR3 nucleotides: TGTGCCAGCAGTTTGGGACAGGGGTATCGTCAGCCCCAGCATTTT. The chain combines TRBV28 with TRBJ1-5; 10 positions agree with TRBD1. J lost 6 bases, V lost 3 bases, and 5 bases had no gene match. The V gene's germline CDR1 is MDHEN and CDR2 SYDVKM. The CDR3 contains 15 residues.

This clone has just a few counts. The rearrangement joins TRBV25-1 to TRBJ2-4; D possibly corresponds to TRBD2 (6 bases). This CDR3 comprises 18 residues. The V gene lost 1 base and the J gene lost 0 bases, with 16 bases spanning the gap. CDR1 is MGHDK and CDR2 is SYGVNS in the germline V gene. The CDR3 nucleotides read TGTGCCAGCAGTGAATCGGGCGGGGTAATTGAAGCCAAAAACATTCAGTACTTC. Its protein is CASSESGGVIEAKNIQYF. Full variable domain (remainder filled in from reference TRBV25-1 and TRBJ2-4): EADIYQTPRYLVIGTGKKITLECSQTMGHDKMYWYQQDPGMELHLIHYSYGVNSTEKGDLSSESTVSRIRTEHFPLTLESARPSHTSQYLCASSESGGVIEAKNIQYFGAGTRLSVL.

The chain links TRBV18 to TRBJ2-2, with TRBD1 matching over 7 bases. The V gene's germline CDR1 is KGHSH and CDR2 LQKENI. With V trimmed by 5 bases and J by 5 bases, 8 bases remained unmatched. CDR3 length: 15 residues. The CDR3 here is CASSYSTGPTGELFF. The DNA of the CDR3 is TGTGCCAGCTCATATTCGACAGGGCCTACCGGGGAGCTGTTTTTT.

The chain links TRBV19 to TRBJ1-2, with TRBD1 matching 9 bases. The CDR3 is 17 amino acids. Germline V gene data show CDR1 as LNHDA and CDR2 as SQIVND (reference sequence). The J segment lost 4 bases and the V segment lost 8 bases, leaving 17 bases of the junction unmatched. The chain's CDR3 is CASHRRTGVRWGYGYTF. The DNA of the CDR3 is TGTGCCAGTCACCGGAGGACAGGGGTACGTTGGGGCTATGGCTACACCTTC.

V and J are TRBV4-1 and TRBJ2-7; 10 bases are a match to TRBD2. The CDR3 is 16 residues long. J gave up 8 bases and V 3 bases, and 13 bases lay outside the gene matches. Germline loops: CDR1 MGHRA, CDR2 YSYEKL. In DNA, the CDR3 is TGCGCCAGCAGCCAGGAGAGCGGGGGGGCCGTTTTACAGCAGTACTTC. Amino acid sequence: CASSQESGGAVLQQYF.